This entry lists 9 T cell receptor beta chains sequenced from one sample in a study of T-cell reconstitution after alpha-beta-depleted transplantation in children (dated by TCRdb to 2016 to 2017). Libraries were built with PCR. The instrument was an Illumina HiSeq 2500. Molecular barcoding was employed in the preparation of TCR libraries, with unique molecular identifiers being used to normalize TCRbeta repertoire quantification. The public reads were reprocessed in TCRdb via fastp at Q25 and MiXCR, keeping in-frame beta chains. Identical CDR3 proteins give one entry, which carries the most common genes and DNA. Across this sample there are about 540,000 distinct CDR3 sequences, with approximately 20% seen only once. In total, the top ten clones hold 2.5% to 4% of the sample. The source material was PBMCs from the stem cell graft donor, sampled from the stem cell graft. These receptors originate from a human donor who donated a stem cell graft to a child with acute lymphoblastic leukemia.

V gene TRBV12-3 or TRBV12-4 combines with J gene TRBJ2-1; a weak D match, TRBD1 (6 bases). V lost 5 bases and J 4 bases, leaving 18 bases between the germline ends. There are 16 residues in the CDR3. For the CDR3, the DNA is TGTGCCAGCAGTCCCTCCCGGACAGCTTCTTACAATGAGCAGTTCTTC. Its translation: CASSPSRTASYNEQFF.

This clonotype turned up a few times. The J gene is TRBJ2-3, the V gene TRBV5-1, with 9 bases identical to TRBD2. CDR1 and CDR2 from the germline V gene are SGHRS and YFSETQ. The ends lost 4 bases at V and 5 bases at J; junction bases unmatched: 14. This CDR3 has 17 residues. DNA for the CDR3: TGCGCCAGCAGCCTCGCCACCAGCGGGAGGATCGAAGATACGCAGTATTTT. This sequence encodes CASSLATSGRIEDTQYF.

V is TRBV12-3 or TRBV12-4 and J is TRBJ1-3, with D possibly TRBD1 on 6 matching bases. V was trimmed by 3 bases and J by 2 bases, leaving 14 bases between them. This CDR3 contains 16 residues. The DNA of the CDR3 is TGTGCCAGCAGTTTTGCCGGGGGCGCGACTGGAAACACCATATATTTT. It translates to CASSFAGGATGNTIYF.

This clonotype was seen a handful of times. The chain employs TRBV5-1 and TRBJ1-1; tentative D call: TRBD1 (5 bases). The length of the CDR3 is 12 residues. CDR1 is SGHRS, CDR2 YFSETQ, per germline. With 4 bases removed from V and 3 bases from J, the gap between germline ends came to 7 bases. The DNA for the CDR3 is TGCGCCAGCAGCATGGGGGACACTGAAGCTTTCTTT. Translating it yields CASSMGDTEAFF.

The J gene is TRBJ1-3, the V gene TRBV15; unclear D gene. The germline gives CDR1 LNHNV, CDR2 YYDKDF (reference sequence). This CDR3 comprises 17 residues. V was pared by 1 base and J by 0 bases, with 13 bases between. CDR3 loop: CATSRGSPAFSGNTIYF. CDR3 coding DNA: TGTGCCACCAGCAGAGGTTCACCGGCGTTCTCTGGAAACACCATATATTTT.

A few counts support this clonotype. The CDR3 bases are TGCGCCAGCAGCCGATTATCCGGGACAGCCCCTGGCTACACCTTC. This codes for CASSRLSGTAPGYTF. This chain joins TRBV10-2 and TRBJ1-2, with 7 bases aligning to TRBD1. The V gene end was trimmed by 6 bases and the J gene end by 7 bases; junction bases not matched to a gene: 14. Germline CDR1 WSHSY, CDR2 SAAADI. The CDR3 consists of 15 residues.

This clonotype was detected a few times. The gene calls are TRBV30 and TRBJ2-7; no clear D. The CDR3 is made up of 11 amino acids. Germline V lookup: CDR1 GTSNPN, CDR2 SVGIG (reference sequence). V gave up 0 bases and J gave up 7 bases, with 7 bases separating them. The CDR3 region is CAWSVSREQYF. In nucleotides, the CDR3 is TGTGCCTGGAGTGTATCCAGGGAGCAGTACTTC.

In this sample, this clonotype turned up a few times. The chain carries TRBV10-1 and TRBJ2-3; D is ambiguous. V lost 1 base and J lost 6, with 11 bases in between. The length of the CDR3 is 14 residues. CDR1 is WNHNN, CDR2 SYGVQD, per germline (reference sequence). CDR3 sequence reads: CASSEWSVTDTQYF. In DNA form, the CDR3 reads TGCGCCAGCAGTGAGTGGAGCGTGACGGATACGCAGTATTTT.

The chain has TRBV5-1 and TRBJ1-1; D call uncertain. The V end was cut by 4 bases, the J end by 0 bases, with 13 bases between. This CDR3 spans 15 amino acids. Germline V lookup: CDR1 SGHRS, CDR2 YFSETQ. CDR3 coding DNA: TGCGCCAGCAGCACCCGGGGAGCCTTGAACACTGAAGCTTTCTTT. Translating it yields CASSTRGALNTEAFF.